One sample yielded the 23 T cell receptor beta chains listed below, sequenced in a study of T cells in Graves' hyperthyroidism and ophthalmopathy. Amplification yielded TCR beta CDR3 regions, with RNA transcripts as the source. The primer set for the first-round RT-PCR of the TCR CDR3 was HTBI. MiXCR, run by TCRdb on the multiplex PCR reads, gives a single entry per CDR3 protein. The sample has roughly 630,000 distinct CDR3 sequences, about 15% seen once; the top ten hold less than 9.5%. Sequenced sample: blood. The receptors stem from a woman in her 30s with Graves' hyperthyroidism.

The table lists this clonotype with a few counts. This sequence joins TRBV12-3 or TRBV12-4 and TRBJ1-2; a possible D gene is TRBD1 (5 bases). V lost 7 bases and J lost 2, with 17 bases in between. This CDR3 spans 15 amino acids. CDR3 sequence: CASTRGMAGNYGYTF. CDR3 nucleotide sequence: TGTGCCAGCACCCGGGGGATGGCCGGGAACTATGGCTACACCTTC.

This clonotype was detected ten times or more. The chain recombines TRBV12-3 or TRBV12-4 with TRBJ2-3; D ambiguous. V lost 6 bases and J 0 bases, leaving 7 bases between the germline ends. The CDR3 is made up of 13 amino acids. CDR3: CASRTFSTDTQYF. The CDR3 nucleotides are TGTGCCAGCAGAACTTTTAGCACAGATACGCAGTATTTT.

This clonotype has ten or more counts. This chain uses TRBV11-1 with TRBJ2-3, with TRBD2 identical over 11 bases. Germline trimming cut 5 bases from V and 1 base from J; bases unmatched to any gene: 5. Germline CDR1 SGHAT, CDR2 FQDESV (reference sequence). The CDR3 totals 16 residues. In DNA, the CDR3 is TGTGCCAGCAGCCAGACTAGCGGGAAACGCACAGATACGCAGTATTTT. Amino acid sequence: CASSQTSGKRTDTQYF.

This clonotype was recorded at least ten times. The gene calls are TRBV2 and TRBJ2-5, with D maybe TRBD2 (6 bases). CDR3 length: 15 residues. Germline values: CDR1 SNHLY, CDR2 FYNNEI. Trimming left V 6 bases short and J 4 bases short, with 18 bases between. The CDR3 protein is CASRPGRRGPETQYF. In DNA form, the CDR3 reads TGTGCCAGCAGACCGGGACGGAGGGGTCCAGAGACCCAGTACTTC.

This clonotype came up many times. This sequence joins TRBV4-2 and TRBJ2-3, with D maybe TRBD2 (5 bases). Trimming shortened V by 0 bases and J by 7 bases, and 8 bases separated the two germline ends. The CDR3 totals 13 residues. Germline CDR1 reads LGHNA; CDR2 reads YNFKEQ. Here the CDR3 reads CASSQERGYTQYF. The CDR3 DNA reads as TGTGCCAGCAGCCAAGAACGAGGGTATACGCAGTATTTT.

The CDR3 bases are TGTGCCAGCGTCCGGGCCCTCGTGGCCTACAATGAGCAGTACTTC. Amino acids: CASVRALVAYNEQYF. The gene calls are TRBV5-5 and TRBJ2-1; D not certain. TRBJ2-7 matches the DNA end more closely, so the J call is doubtful. CDR1 SGHKS and CDR2 YYEKEE come from the germline V gene (reference sequence). The CDR3 is 15 amino acids.

V gene TRBV19 combines with J gene TRBJ2-7, with TRBD2 as a possible D gene (5 bases). The CDR3 totals 13 residues. CDR1 is LNHDA, CDR2 SQIVND, per germline (reference sequence). Deletions cut 3 bases from V and 7 bases from J, with 13 bases between. The CDR3 nucleotides read TGTGCCAGTAGTATCATCGGGCTAGCAGAGCAGTACTTC. Translation: CASSIIGLAEQYF.

The DNA of the CDR3 is TGTGCCAGCAGCCCAGGGGGGGCAAACCCATACGAGCAGTACTTC. Translated, it gives CASSPGGANPYEQYF. The J gene is TRBJ2-7, the V gene TRBV7-2, with D perhaps TRBD1 or TRBD2 (7 bases each). V shed 5 bases and J shed 4 bases, with 18 bases lying between them. The CDR3 extends over 15 amino acids. The germline gives CDR1 SGHTA, CDR2 FQGNSA.

This clonotype was detected ten times or more. This chain connects TRBV11-1 to TRBJ2-7, with 8 nucleotides matching TRBD1. The J segment lost 2 bases and the V segment lost 3 bases, leaving 3 bases of the junction unmatched. There are 14 residues in the CDR3. Germline lookup yields CDR1 SGHAT and CDR2 FQDESV (reference sequence). CDR3 DNA sequence: TGTGCCAGCAGCTTTGGACAGGGACCCTACGAGCAGTACTTC. Its translation is CASSFGQGPYEQYF.

This clonotype was observed a handful of times. The V and J genes are TRBV27 and TRBJ2-5; D gene unclear. Germline V gene sequence: CDR1 MNHEY, CDR2 SMNVEV (reference sequence). Trimming pared 5 bases from V and 2 bases from J, leaving 9 bases between. The CDR3 sequence is 13 residues long. The CDR3 reads CASSVTLQETQYF. The CDR3 DNA reads TGTGCCAGCAGTGTTACTCTACAAGAGACCCAGTACTTC.

V is TRBV12-5 and J is TRBJ2-7; 14 nucleotides agree with TRBD2. The CDR3 is 15 residues long. V was clipped by 0 bases and J by 5 bases; unmatched bases: 0. Germline lookup yields CDR1 LGHNT and CDR2 FRNRAP. The CDR3 region has the DNA TGTGCTAGTGGTTTGGTGGGACTAGCGGGAGACGAGCAGTACTTC. It specifies CASGLVGLAGDEQYF. Variable domain in full (rest from reference TRBV12-5 and TRBJ2-7): DARVTQTPRHKVTEMGQEVTMRCQPILGHNTVFWYRQTMMQGLELLAYFRNRAPLDDSGMPKDRFSAEMPDATLATLKIQPSEPRDSAVYFCASGLVGLAGDEQYFGPGTRLTVT.

This clonotype was detected ten times or more. The chain joins TRBV7-2 to TRBJ2-1; D unresolved. The CDR3 consists of 15 residues. Looked up from germline, CDR1 is SGHTA and CDR2 is FQGNSA. Trimming shortened V by 1 base and J by 9 bases, and 16 bases separated the two germline ends. CDR3 protein: CASSLVGRPFSEQFF. The CDR3 coding sequence is TGTGCCAGCAGCTTAGTTGGGCGTCCCTTCAGTGAGCAGTTCTTC.

This chain links TRBV20-1 with TRBJ2-2; D not certain. Germline CDR1 and CDR2: DFQATT and SNEGSKA (reference sequence). The CDR3 has 13 amino acids. Deletions cut 2 bases from V and 3 bases from J, with 7 bases between. This CDR3 reads CSARRSYTGELFF. The CDR3, as DNA: TGCAGTGCTAGAAGGTCATACACCGGGGAGCTGTTTTTT.

Only a few counts were recorded for this clonotype. The chain employs TRBV9 and TRBJ2-7; D may be TRBD1 (5 bases). Germline V gene lookup returns CDR1 SGDLS and CDR2 YYNGEE. The CDR3 has 15 residues. Trimming stripped 0 bases from V and 0 bases from J, with 10 bases between. The CDR3: CASSVGGVSSYEQYF. CDR3 coding DNA: TGTGCCAGCAGCGTAGGGGGCGTTAGCTCCTACGAGCAGTACTTC. Full variable domain (missing parts from reference TRBV9 and TRBJ2-7): DSGVTQTPKHLITATGQRVTLRCSPRSGDLSVYWYQQSLDQGLQFLIQYYNGEERAKGNILERFSAQQFPDLHSELNLSSLELGDSALYFCASSVGGVSSYEQYFGPGTRLTVT.

This clonotype was seen at least ten times. The V and J genes are TRBV28 and TRBJ2-1; 7 bases are shared with TRBD2. This CDR3 has 12 residues. The junction had 4 bases not matched to a gene; V was cut back by 5 bases and J by 9 bases. Germline-derived CDR1 and CDR2 are MDHEN and SYDVKM. CDR3 amino acids: CASSPGLVEQFF. CDR3 bases: TGTGCCAGCAGTCCTGGACTAGTTGAGCAGTTCTTC.

This clonotype was seen ten or more times. The rearrangement joins TRBV30 to TRBJ1-5; 9 nucleotides match TRBD1. The CDR3 sequence is 13 residues long. In germline, CDR1 is GTSNPN, CDR2 SVGIG (reference sequence). With 3 bases clipped from V and 6 bases from J, the junction kept 3 bases outside the gene matches. The CDR3 bases are TGTGCCTGGAGCACAGGGGGCGGTCAGCCCCAGCATTTT. Its translation: CAWSTGGGQPQHF. Full variable domain (missing parts from reference TRBV30 and TRBJ1-5): SQTIHQWPATLVQPVGSPLSLECTVEGTSNPNLYWYRQAAGRGLQLLFYSVGIGQISSEVPQNLSASRPQDRQFILSSKKLLLSDSGFYLCAWSTGGGQPQHFGDGTRLSIL.

CDR3 region: CASSLVQGGGYEQYF. In nucleotides, the CDR3 is TGTGCCAGCAGTTTAGTCCAGGGCGGGGGATACGAGCAGTACTTC. This chain joins TRBV12-3 or TRBV12-4 and TRBJ2-7; 7 bases align to TRBD2. CDR3 size: 15 residues. V shed 1 base and J 4 bases; nucleotides not matched to a gene: 7.

Remarks on this clonotype: A much larger clone differs by one base, so this may be a read error. The chain uses TRBV11-3 and TRBJ2-2; 9 nucleotides line up with TRBD2. The V and J ends lost 4 bases and 6 bases, in that order; junction bases with no gene match: 9. Germline CDR1 and CDR2: SGHNT and YENEEA. The CDR3 runs to 16 residues. This CDR3 is CASSSGLAPYAGELFF. Written as DNA, the CDR3 is TGTGCCAGCAGCTCGGGACTAGCACCGTACGCCGGGGAGCTGTTTTTT.

This clonotype occurred a few times. The chain joins TRBV5-1 to TRBJ2-7; 8 bases fit TRBD1. The CDR3 has 21 amino acids. Germline CDR1 is SGHRS and CDR2 is YFSETQ. Trimming removed 2 bases from V and 1 base from J; junction bases left unmatched: 23. The CDR3 region has the DNA TGCGCCAGCAGCTTTACCACCGGGACAGGAGTCGAGACTGGGACTTCCTACGAGCAGTACTTC. It encodes CASSFTTGTGVETGTSYEQYF.

The chain uses TRBV11-2 and TRBJ1-3; tentative D call: TRBD1 (5 bases). Per the germline V gene, CDR1 is SGHAT and CDR2 is FQNNGV. Trimming stripped 5 bases from V and 0 bases from J, with 11 bases between. There are 15 residues in the CDR3. The CDR3, as DNA: TGTGCCAGCAGCGTACAGGCCAGCTCTGGAAACACCATATATTTT. This translates into CASSVQASSGNTIYF.

Concerning this clonotype itself: This may stem from a read error, because a much larger clone lies one nucleotide away. The chain joins TRBV20-1 to TRBJ2-1; perhaps TRBD1 as D (6 bases). Trimming stripped 6 bases from V and 10 bases from J, with 16 bases between. The CDR3 spans 12 residues. CDR1 DFQATT and CDR2 SNEGSKA come from the germline V gene (reference sequence). In DNA form, the CDR3 reads TGCAGTGCCGTGGAAACAGGGCCCGAGCAGTTCTTC. Translation: CSAVETGPEQFF.

This clonotype has ten or more counts. The J gene is TRBJ2-3, the V gene TRBV28; 7 bases align to TRBD2. Germline V lookup: CDR1 MDHEN, CDR2 SYDVKM. The junction had 11 bases not matched to a gene; V was cut back by 5 bases and J by 6 bases. CDR3 length equals 15 residues. In nucleotides, the CDR3 is TGTGCCAGCAGTCTCTCCGGGGGAGGGAGGGATACGCAGTATTTT. This gives the protein CASSLSGGGRDTQYF.

This clonotype has just a few counts. The V call is TRBV7-3, the J call TRBJ2-2; no reliable D call. Looked up from germline, CDR1 is SGHTA and CDR2 is FQGTGA. The CDR3 is 14 residues long. The V and J ends lost 0 bases and 3 bases respectively, with 5 bases between them. CDR3: CASSLTRDTGELFF. Here the CDR3 DNA reads TGTGCCAGCAGCTTAACTCGGGACACCGGGGAGCTGTTTTTT.